This TCR beta chain was sequenced for a study of blood T cell repertoires in COVID-19. Study-wide context: Donors in the United States, Italy and Spain gave samples during acute or convalescent COVID-19.

In the original processing: Amplification of reference gene primers was used by the study to estimate nucleated cell counts. The repertoire was sequenced with immunoSEQ multiplex PCR; TCRdb's copy has only in-frame clones and lacks some. V and J calls plus clone size are reproduced from that table; the DNA served to infer D and trimming. The table includes 450,000 or so clones, approximately 90% detected once. The ends lost 3 bases at V and 3 bases at J; junction bases unmatched: 5. In germline, CDR1 is MNHNS, CDR2 SASEGT. CDR3 length: 16 amino acids. Material for sequencing was peripheral blood. The clonotype comes from a man aged 18 to 29 with COVID-19, enrolled during active disease. The gene calls are TRBV6-1 and TRBJ2-3; 11 bases align to TRBD2. In nucleotides, the CDR3 is TGTGCCAGCAGTGACCCGACTAGCGGGATAACAGATACGCAGTATTTT. Translated, it gives CASSDPTSGITDTQYF.